This T cell receptor beta chain was obtained from a study of OX40 agonist ivuxolimab in advanced cancers. Context from the whole study: Ivuxolimab was an agonistic, fully human IgG2 monoclonal antibody directed against OX40 (CD134), a costimulatory receptor. Intravenous ivuxolimab was administered to patients every 2 weeks at six dose levels: 0.01, 0.1, 0.3, 1.5, 3 and 10 mg/kg. The dose-escalation cohort was 82.7% male with a mean age of roughly 60 years, ranging from roughly 20 to 80. Of the approximately 54 patients in dose escalation, 19 had hepatocellular carcinoma, some 15 had melanoma, 9 had renal cell carcinoma and 9 had head and neck cancer. Partial responses occurred in three dose-escalation patients, of whom one had hepatocellular carcinoma and two had cutaneous melanoma. Peripheral TCRbeta sequencing was intended to test whether TCR sequence diversity was altered and clonal T-cell expansion was caused by ivuxolimab. Patients were allowed to have had prior anti-PD-1, anti-PD-L1 or anti-CTLA-4 therapy, and approximately 40% of the dose-escalation patients had been treated with checkpoint inhibitors. The paper covers the monotherapy dose-escalation part of the phase I ivuxolimab trial, which included N ≈ 50 patients.

For sequencing of the TCRbeta CDR3 region, genomic DNA was extracted from the sorted cells. The immunoSEQ Assay was used to sequence the TCRbeta CDR3 regions. Here the immuneACCESS table is served through TCRdb, limited to in-frame sequences with V and J called. Missing clones are a known gap in these copies; in checked studies unresolved V genes cover under half, and the rest lacks a known reason. The sample table records 50,000 to 70,000 clones; over 90% of these occur just once. The ten most abundant clones make up around 18% of the sample. The germline V gene yields SGHTA for CDR1 and FQGTGA for CDR2. Unmatched junction bases come to 7, with V trimmed by 5 bases and J by 8 bases. The CDR3 holds 14 amino acids from the cysteine to the phenylalanine. The retained sequence is limited to the CDR3, 42 bases, with the frame set at the first base. This clone was detected only once. Its specific antigen is unknown. No much larger clone is present one base from it, and per-base qualities are unavailable.

General conclusions and limits of the study: Low levels of normalized T-cell clonal expansion were also seen in some nonresponding patients. Antigen specificity was not determined for the clonally expanded peripheral T cells. In the 0.1-3.0 mg/kg groups, partial responders were among the patients with the lowest normalized peripheral clonal expansion, particularly in CD8+ T cells. Clonal expansion of both CD4+ and CD8+ blood T cells was observed from baseline to week 6 at doses 0.1 to 3.0 mg/kg. After ivuxolimab, CD8+ T cells had more expanded clones than CD4+ T cells on average.

Patients with autoimmune disease history or receiving systemic immunosuppression were excluded from the trial. Peripheral blood for TCR sequencing was drawn from every dose cohort at baseline, at cycle 4 day 1 and at cycle 7 day 1. Samples came from an open-label, multicenter, first-in-human phase I dose-escalation trial of ivuxolimab. Adults with locally advanced or metastatic head and neck squamous cell, hepatocellular, melanoma or renal cell carcinoma were enrolled in the trial. Before TCR sequencing, CD4+ and CD8+ T cells were separately sorted from peripheral blood. Sample: CD4+ or CD8+ T cells sorted from blood, taken in a trial of the OX40 agonist ivuxolimab. The chain was built from TRBV7-3 and TRBJ2-1, with 9 central nucleotides matching TRBD2. The sequence derives from an adult with an advanced solid tumor such as melanoma, head and neck, liver or kidney cancer. The CDR3 reads as follows: CASSAGLAGDEQFF. The DNA reads TGTGCCAGCAGCGCGGGACTAGCCGGCGATGAGCAGTTCTTC. Outside the CDR3, residues come from the reference TRBV7-3 and TRBJ2-1 proteins, so the full variable domain is: GAGVSQTPSNKVTEKGKYVELRCDPISGHTALYWYRQSLGQGPEFLIYFQGTGAADDSGLPNDRFFAVRPEGSVSTLKIQRTERGDSAVYLCASSAGLAGDEQFFGPGTRLTVL.